This paragraph reports one T cell receptor beta chain. No antigen is known for it. No base-level quality is on record; no much larger clone is a single base apart. V loses 0 bases at its end and J loses 7 bases; junction bases beyond the gene matches: 6. CDR1 SGHTA and CDR2 FQGNSA were looked up in the germline V gene. The CDR3 runs 16 residues from the cysteine to the phenylalanine. Only CDR3 DNA remains: 48 bases, in frame from the first base. The cohort comprised some 700 healthy bone marrow donors. Cohort members were all nominally healthy when sampled, although unrecorded immune exposures were likely present. The donor tested CMV seronegative and was one of the 352 seronegative cohort members. Each donor provided a peripheral blood sample, and peripheral blood mononuclear cells were used for TCR beta sequencing. The Qiagen DNeasy Blood Extraction Kit was used to extract genomic DNA from the blood cell samples.

This sample is part of a study of cytomegalovirus exposure and HLA in healthy donors (dated by TCRdb to between 2016 and 2019). Broadly, across the study: An earlier analysis of about 530 of the donors reported 276 Gb of sequence data and some 110 million unique TCR beta sequences obtained from about 170 million T cells. On average, about 240,000 unique TCR beta nucleotide sequences were sequenced per donor among about 400 genotyped donors of the cohort, with around 19% of those sequences being non-productive. Typing coverage differed by locus: A, B, C, DRB1 and DQB1 were typed in roughly 620-630 donors, DQA1 in 522, DPA1 in some 610, and DPB1 in roughly 450. An earlier analysis of around 540 of the donors applied high-throughput TCR beta sequencing to assess whether each TCR beta V gene segment acted as functional or pseudogenic. Of the 300 to 500 genotyped donors, 65% to 90% were placed in the genetic ancestry cluster associated with self-reported Caucasian donors. Both class I and class II loci were covered by HLA typing, at four-digit resolution. All discovery cohort repertoires had been generated using a single sequencing platform. An early release covering about 600 HLA-typed donors comprised around 300 gigabases of sequencing data and around 85 million unique TCR sequences. A later analysis re-analyzed previously published TCR beta repertoires from approximately 670 donors and added high-resolution HLA genotyping to study TCR occurrence patterns. Donor age, sex, ethnicity and CMV serostatus were compiled together with the repertoire data. Using immunosequencing, the study profiled T cell repertoires from about 610 subjects and related those repertoires to cytomegalovirus serostatus. In a later genetic analysis, genome-wide SNP genotypes for about three fifths of the roughly 670 donors were used, and that subset was treated as a discovery cohort. In addition to the first cohort of roughly 670 subjects, a separate validation cohort of over 90 different subjects was used. The study combined high-throughput TCR immunosequencing, statistical association of individual TCRs with disease status, and machine learning to predict cytomegalovirus infection status. The study aimed to test whether signatures of past pathogen exposure could be identified by cataloging public T cell receptors. Rather than using new phenotypic data, the later analysis identified candidate immune exposures from TCR beta sequences and from how often those sequences occurred across donors. Several DR-DQ haplotypes were handled as single units for association and clustering, since linkage in the cohort was strong. The study at large found these results: Sequencing depth was assumed to be roughly uniform across donors in the presence/absence analyses, though that assumption may not hold. Assigning TCR associations to individual alleles was difficult when HLA alleles, especially DR and DQ, strongly co-occurred. Because the 87-base-pair reads could not distinguish some IMGT-functional V segments, including TRBV6-2 and TRBV6-3, those segments were excluded. CMV serostatus was the only immune exposure information available for the cohort. According to the authors, the approach could potentially be generalized to other disease states and immunological phenotypes. Because HLA typing was missing for some donors at each locus, association tests included only the typed subset. Compared with equally common non-associated chains, HLA-associated TCR beta chains in a later analysis were more clonally expanded and had lower generation probabilities. Several of the top co-occurrence clusters appeared to be linked to parvovirus B19, influenza, CMV and Epstein-Barr virus, according to a later analysis. The cohort was sequenced for TCR beta chains only, and without alpha or paired-chain data the features that could be detected were limited. A further reported finding was that TCR beta sequences accurately predicted the HLA-A and HLA-B alleles for most subjects in the first cohort. An earlier analysis of approximately 590 of the donors showed that most TCR beta V segments appeared in productive rearrangements either about 87% or about 30% of the time, which broadly matched IMGT annotations. In vitro tests confirmed that a few of the cytomegalovirus-associated TCR beta chains recognize cytomegalovirus antigens. Most CMV-associated TCR beta chains appeared to be HLA-restricted in a later analysis, and the HLA associations seemed to be driven largely by CMV exposure. The classifier was reported to diagnose cytomegalovirus status with high specificity and sensitivity in both the original cohort and the validation cohort. The study listed 150 to 200 TCR beta chains as associated with cytomegalovirus. While some public TCRs were present in many individuals, most TCR sequences turned up only very rarely across donors. According to a later genetic analysis, donors in an Asian-associated ancestry cluster had fewer N-insertions in productive TCRs than the approximately 630-donor mean. In a later analysis, the rate of TCR association differed among HLA loci, with DRB1 alleles having the most associated TCRs and HLA-C alleles having the fewest. In a later genetic analysis, a missense DCLRE1C variant was associated with V-gene and J-gene trimming of TCR beta chains, and the association was replicated in an independent cohort. Linkage disequilibrium might explain the correlated functional status among segregating V segments, but an unknown experimental factor could not be excluded. Some 15 rarely observed V segments, including chromosome 9 orphons, were excluded from the earlier analysis of some 590 of the donors because counts were too low. At a false discovery rate of 0.05, a later analysis linked under 20,000 TCR beta sequences to specific HLA alleles. A group of highly shared sequence variants was considered likely to be a technical artifact of the sequencing pipeline.

Libraries came from the immunoSEQ multiplex PCR assay. The multiplex PCR relied on a mix of 60 forward primers for TCR Vbeta segments and 13 reverse primers for TCR Jbeta segments. The CDR3 region of rearranged TCR beta genes was amplified from genomic DNA by a multiplex PCR assay. The Illumina HiSeq System was used to sequence the amplified TCR beta libraries as 87-base-pair reads. From the authors' description of their analysis: A later analysis counted 65 million to 90 million unique TCR beta chains across the 650 to 700 repertoires, and 10 million to 12 million of these chains were shared by at least two donors. To remove PCR and sequencing errors, raw reads were error-corrected and collapsed into unique sequences using a nearest-neighbor algorithm that merged closely related sequences. Alignment of CDR3 sequences to IMGT reference sequences was used to assign V, D and J gene segments. For a sequence to be retained, a match of at least six nucleotides to both a V gene segment and a J gene segment was required. A rearrangement was called productive if the CDR3 had no stop codons and remained in frame with V and J, and every other rearrangement was called non-productive. CDR3 was defined by IMGT convention, running from the second conserved V-encoded cysteine to the conserved J-encoded phenylalanine. The earlier analysis of about 560 of the donors excluded any sequence lacking an unambiguous match to a single V gene segment. In an earlier analysis of about 590 of the donors, a V segment was called functional when productive rearrangements were above 56.7%, and segregating when the standard deviation between donors exceeded 5%. To diagnose cytomegalovirus status from the catalog of TCR beta chain sequences, a statistical classification framework was built. In a later analysis, V and J genes were assigned by comparing TCR nucleotide sequences against IMGT/GENE-DB human TR gene sequences. The TCRdist pipeline was used in a later analysis to assign CDR3 sequences and most-parsimonious VDJ recombination scenarios. In a later analysis, each TCR beta chain was defined by its CDR3 amino acid sequence together with its V-gene family, and reads without a unique V-gene family were excluded. As a way to deal with suspected cross-contamination and a sequencing artifact, a later analysis dropped hundreds of nucleotide sequences that were highly shared and had low generation probability. For each public chain, a later analysis derived a clonal expansion index from normalized ranks of inferred template counts within each repertoire. In a later analysis, generation probabilities were computed using a VDJ recombination model fitted to out-of-frame rearrangements, and the results were checked against IGoR. In a later analysis, TCR-TCR, TCR-HLA and TCR-CMV co-occurrence was scored with hypergeometric tests, and a repertoire-size bias correction was applied to TCR pairs. False discovery rates were estimated in a later analysis by permuting HLA or CMV assignments 20 times. In a later analysis, co-occurring TCRs were grouped using DBSCAN, with TCRdist sequence similarity added in when clustering inside HLA-allele-positive subsets. Co-occurrence clustering excluded repertoires with fewer than 30,000 or more than 120,000 public chains, plus five with anomalous nucleotide sharing. TCRdb took this table from immuneACCESS and kept in-frame rearrangements with V and J called. Such tables lack part of the clones; where checked against another copy, unresolved V genes explain under half of the gap, and the rest is unexplained. V and J calls and clone size are copied from that table; D and trimming were computed from the DNA. The sample records 150,000 to 180,000 clones, 70% to 80% of which are singletons. Approximately 2.3% of the sample is taken by the ten largest.

Sequencing was performed on PBMCs. The V gene is TRBV7-2 and the J gene is TRBJ2-1, with 10 middle bases fitting TRBD1. The sequence came from a young man in good health and CMV-seronegative. The CDR3 has the sequence CASSLARWTGGNEQFF. The DNA sequence reads TGTGCCAGCAGCTTAGCGAGGTGGACAGGGGGAAATGAGCAGTTCTTC.